This TCR beta chain was recovered during a study of PD-1 blockade in mismatch repair-deficient tumors. The overall study: Enrolled 2013-2016, patients had progressing, pretreated mismatch repair-deficient cancers of 11 to 13 types. General study findings and limits: Tumor-resident clones, often undetectable pretreatment in blood, expanded then contracted after pembrolizumab.

The CDR3 is 15 residues long. Germline V lookup: CDR1 SGHAT, CDR2 FQNNGV. V lost 5 bases to trimming and J lost 2 bases, with 15 bases between them. Concerning this clone itself: The antigen is not known.

Here immunoSEQ multiplex PCR was the method, and the copy in TCRdb shows in-frame clones only, minus some. The sample lists roughly 15,000 clones, about four fifths occurring once. A few pembrolizumab responders had their TCRs sequenced. The sample here was PBMCs, taken 4 weeks after starting pembrolizumab. The genes are TRBV11-2 and TRBJ1-1; TRBD1 is a possible D gene (5 bases). The TCR originated in an adult with mismatch repair-deficient cancer. In DNA, the CDR3 is TGTGCCAGCAGCCAATACAGGTCCGGCAACACTGAAGCTTTCTTT. Protein sequence: CASSQYRSGNTEAFF.